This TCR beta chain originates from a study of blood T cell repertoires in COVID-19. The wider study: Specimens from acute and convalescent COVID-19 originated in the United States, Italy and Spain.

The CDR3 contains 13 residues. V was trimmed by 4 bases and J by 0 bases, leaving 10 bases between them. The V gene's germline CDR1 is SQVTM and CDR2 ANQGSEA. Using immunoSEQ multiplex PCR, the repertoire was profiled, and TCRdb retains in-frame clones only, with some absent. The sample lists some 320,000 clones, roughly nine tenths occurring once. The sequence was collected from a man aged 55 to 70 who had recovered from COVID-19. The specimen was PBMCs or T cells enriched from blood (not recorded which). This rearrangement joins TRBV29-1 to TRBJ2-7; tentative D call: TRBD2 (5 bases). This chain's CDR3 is CSVVASPSYEQYF. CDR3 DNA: TGCAGCGTTGTGGCTAGCCCCTCCTACGAGCAGTACTTC.